The rows below give T cell receptor beta chains drawn from one sample of a study of brain T cells in children with intractable seizures. Some clones are missing from TCRdb's copy, which holds only in-frame ones; the method was immunoSEQ multiplex PCR. Found here are 110,000 or so clones, 85% to 95% of them singletons; the top ten hold 3.8%. The material sequenced was peripheral blood, taken at surgery. These receptors were obtained from a boy younger than two with hemimegalencephaly and intractable seizures. Each CDR3 is given with its conserved first and last residue. A D gene is named only where the DNA matches it firmly. Expanded clones get a size class; other rows say once, few or many, or leave the size out.

clone_size	d_call	v_call	j_call	cdr3_aa	cdr3_nt
NA	NA	TRBV6-2/TRBV6-3	TRBJ1-1	CASSYSYGLEAFF	TGTGCCAGCAGTTACTCATACGGCCTAGAAGCTTTCTTT
NA	NA	TRBV2	TRBJ1-2	CASSDPTGVNYGYTF	TGTGCCAGCAGTGACCCGACAGGAGTTAACTATGGCTACACCTTC
NA	NA	TRBV2	TRBJ2-7	CASSESRRGRSF	TGTGCCAGCAGTGAAAGTCGCCGGGGCCGGTCCTTC
NA	NA	TRBV18	TRBJ2-1	CASSPPGVEEQFF	TGTGCCAGCTCACCACCGGGGGTAGAGGAGCAGTTCTTC
NA	NA	TRBV28	TRBJ2-7	CATDERRPSYEQYF	TGTGCCACCGACGAACGGAGGCCCTCCTACGAGCAGTACTTC
NA	TRBD1	TRBV6-2/TRBV6-3	TRBJ2-3	CASSYSGQGAADTQYF	TGTGCCAGCAGTTACTCAGGACAGGGGGCGGCAGATACGCAGTATTTT
NA	TRBD1	TRBV4-1	TRBJ1-2	CASSQDIRQGRNYGYTF	TGCGCCAGCAGCCAAGATATCCGACAGGGAAGGAACTATGGCTACACCTTC
NA	TRBD1	TRBV19	TRBJ2-7	CASSILGGGLHF	TGTGCCAGTAGTATCTTAGGGGGCGGGCTACACTTC
NA	TRBD1	TRBV25-1	TRBJ1-4	CASSTGGPNEKLFF	TGTGCCAGCAGCACAGGGGGTCCTAATGAAAAACTGTTTTTT
once	NA	TRBV10-3	TRBJ2-7	CAIQEGGHEQYF	TGTGCCATCCAAGAGGGGGGGCACGAGCAGTACTTC
once	NA	TRBV28	TRBJ2-7	CASPRGGAYEQYF	TGTGCCAGCCCAAGAGGCGGGGCCTACGAGCAGTACTTC
NA	NA	TRBV18	TRBJ2-3	CASSLRDSLPPTDTQYF	TGTGCCAGCTCACTCCGGGACTCCCTTCCCCCCACAGATACGCAGTATTTT
NA	NA	TRBV21-1	TRBJ2-7	CASSSFEAGVIYEQYF	TGTGCCAGCAGCAGTTTCGAGGCAGGGGTAATTTACGAGCAGTACTTC
NA	TRBD1	TRBV6-1	TRBJ2-1	CASSDSGTGLHFYNEQFF	TGTGCCAGCAGTGATTCCGGGACAGGGCTTCACTTCTACAATGAGCAGTTCTTC
NA	NA	TRBV18	TRBJ1-2	CASSPAENYGYTF	TGTGCCAGCTCACCAGCGGAAAACTATGGCTACACCTTC
few	NA	TRBV29-1	TRBJ2-7	CSVEDPGMEGLYEQYF	TGCAGCGTTGAAGATCCGGGGATGGAGGGCCTCTACGAGCAGTACTTC
NA	NA	TRBV7-2	TRBJ2-7	CASSPRGEHSEQYF	TGTGCCAGCAGCCCAAGGGGGGAACACAGCGAGCAGTACTTC
NA	TRBD2	TRBV4-1	TRBJ2-7	CASRGTSGGGTDEQYF	TGCGCCAGCAGGGGGACTAGCGGGGGGGGAACGGACGAGCAGTACTTC
NA	NA	TRBV12-5	TRBJ1-5	CASGLVRGGNQPQHF	TGTGCTAGTGGTTTGGTCCGGGGGGGCAATCAGCCCCAGCATTTT
NA	NA	TRBV2	TRBJ2-7	CASSEGYGSYEQYF	TGTGCCAGCAGTGAAGGTTACGGCTCCTACGAGCAGTACTTC
NA	NA	TRBV5-6	TRBJ1-2	CASSPGEHFGVGYTF	TGTGCCAGCAGCCCCGGCGAACATTTCGGGGTTGGCTACACCTTC
NA	TRBD2	TRBV11-2	TRBJ2-3	CASSWTSGSHTDTQYF	TGTGCCAGCAGCTGGACTAGCGGGAGCCACACAGATACGCAGTATTTT
NA	NA	TRBV11-2	TRBJ2-2	CASSPRGSYYTGELFF	TGTGCCAGCAGCCCAAGGGGCAGTTACTACACCGGGGAGCTGTTTTTT
NA	NA	TRBV19	TRBJ2-7	CASSITIYEQYF	TGTGCCAGTAGTATTACGATCTACGAGCAGTACTTC
NA	TRBD1	TRBV19	TRBJ1-5	CASTRTGNQPQHF	TGTGCCAGTACCCGGACAGGGAATCAGCCCCAGCATTTT
NA	TRBD2	TRBV2	TRBJ2-3	CASSDASGIADTQYF	TGTGCCAGCAGTGACGCTAGCGGGATAGCCGATACGCAGTATTTT
NA	NA	TRBV6-1	TRBJ1-5	CASSEASGWYQPQHF	TGTGCCAGCAGTGAAGCGTCAGGGTGGTATCAGCCCCAGCATTTT
NA	NA	TRBV6-2/TRBV6-3	TRBJ2-1	CASSYNRPSSYNEQFF	TGTGCCAGCAGTTACAACCGCCCGAGCTCCTACAATGAGCAGTTCTTC
NA	NA	TRBV27	TRBJ2-1	CASSSGIPYNEQFF	TGTGCCAGCAGTTCCGGGATTCCCTACAATGAGCAGTTCTTC
once	TRBD1	TRBV27	TRBJ2-2	CASSSLQGAGTGELFF	TGTGCCAGCAGTTCACTACAGGGGGCAGGCACCGGGGAGCTGTTTTTT
NA	NA	TRBV7-6	TRBJ1-5	CASSRSPGLRDQPQHF	TGTGCCAGCAGCCGTTCCCCAGGGCTAAGGGATCAGCCCCAGCATTTT
NA	NA	TRBV7-8	TRBJ1-1	CASSLAGNTEAFF	TGTGCCAGCAGCTTAGCAGGGAACACTGAAGCTTTCTTT
NA	NA	TRBV4-1	TRBJ1-5	CASSPRVPTDSNQPQHF	TGCGCCAGCAGCCCCCGTGTACCAACAGATAGCAATCAGCCCCAGCATTTT
NA	TRBD1	TRBV19	TRBJ2-3	CASSLRTGADTQYF	TGTGCCAGTAGTTTACGGACAGGGGCAGATACGCAGTATTTT
NA	NA	TRBV5-4	TRBJ2-1	CASSLARSSYNEQFF	TGTGCCAGCAGCTTGGCCAGGAGCTCCTACAATGAGCAGTTCTTC
NA	TRBD1	TRBV5-4	TRBJ2-7	CASSQDRISYEQYF	TGTGCCAGCAGCCAGGACAGGATTTCCTACGAGCAGTACTTC
NA	NA	TRBV6-1	TRBJ2-7	CASSEAGRYYEQYF	TGTGCCAGCAGTGAAGCAGGGCGATACTACGAGCAGTACTTC
NA	NA	TRBV28	TRBJ2-3	CASSLGVSSTDTQYF	TGTGCCAGCAGTTTAGGGGTCTCAAGCACAGATACGCAGTATTTT
NA	TRBD2	TRBV4-1	TRBJ2-7	CASSQDSSGRAREQYF	TGCGCCAGCAGCCAAGATTCCAGCGGGAGGGCCCGAGAGCAGTACTTC
NA	NA	TRBV29-1	TRBJ1-2	CSVVSTQYGYTF	TGCAGCGTTGTGTCCACGCAATATGGCTACACCTTC
NA	NA	TRBV27	TRBJ1-1	CASSLLGGGNTEAFF	TGTGCCAGCAGTTTATTGGGAGGAGGGAACACTGAAGCTTTCTTT
NA	TRBD2	TRBV4-1	TRBJ2-7	CASSQVAAGGSYEQYF	TGCGCCAGCAGCCAAGTGGCAGCGGGAGGGTCCTACGAGCAGTACTTC
once	NA	TRBV11-2	TRBJ2-1	CASSQGSSYNEQFF	TGTGCCAGCAGCCAGGGGAGCTCCTACAATGAGCAGTTCTTC
NA	NA	TRBV7-9	TRBJ2-7	CASSYGGAPYEQYF	TGTGCCAGCAGCTATGGCGGGGCCCCCTACGAGCAGTACTTC